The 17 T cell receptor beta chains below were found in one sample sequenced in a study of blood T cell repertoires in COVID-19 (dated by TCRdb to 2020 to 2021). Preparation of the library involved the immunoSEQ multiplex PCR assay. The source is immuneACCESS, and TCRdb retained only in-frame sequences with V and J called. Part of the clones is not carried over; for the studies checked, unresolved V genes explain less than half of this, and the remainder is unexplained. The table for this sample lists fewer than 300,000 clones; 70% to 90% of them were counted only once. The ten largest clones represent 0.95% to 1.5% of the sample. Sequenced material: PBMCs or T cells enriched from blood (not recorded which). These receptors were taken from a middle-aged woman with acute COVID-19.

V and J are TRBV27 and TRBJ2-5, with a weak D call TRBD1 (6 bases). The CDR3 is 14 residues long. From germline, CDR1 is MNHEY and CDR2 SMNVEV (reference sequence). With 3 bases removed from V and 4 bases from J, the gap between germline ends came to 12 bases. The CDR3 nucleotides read TGTGCCAGCAGTTTGGCAGGGGCCCGAGAGACCCAGTACTTC. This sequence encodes CASSLAGARETQYF.

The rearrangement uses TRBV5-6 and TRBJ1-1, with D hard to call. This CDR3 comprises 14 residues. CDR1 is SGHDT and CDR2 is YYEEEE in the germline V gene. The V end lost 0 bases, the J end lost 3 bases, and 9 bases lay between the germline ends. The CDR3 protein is CASSLAGGDTEAFF. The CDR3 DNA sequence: TGTGCCAGCAGCTTGGCAGGCGGGGACACTGAAGCTTTCTTT.

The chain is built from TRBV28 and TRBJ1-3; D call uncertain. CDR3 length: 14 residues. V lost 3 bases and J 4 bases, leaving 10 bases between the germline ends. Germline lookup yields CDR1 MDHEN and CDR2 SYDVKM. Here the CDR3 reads CASSFPGFGNTIYF. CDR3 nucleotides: TGTGCCAGCAGTTTCCCGGGGTTCGGAAACACCATATATTTT. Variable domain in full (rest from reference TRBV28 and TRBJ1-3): DVKVTQSSRYLVKRTGEKVFLECVQDMDHENMFWYRQDPGLGLRLIYFSYDVKMKEKGDIPEGYSVSREKKERFSLILESASTNQTSMYLCASSFPGFGNTIYFGEGSWLTVV.

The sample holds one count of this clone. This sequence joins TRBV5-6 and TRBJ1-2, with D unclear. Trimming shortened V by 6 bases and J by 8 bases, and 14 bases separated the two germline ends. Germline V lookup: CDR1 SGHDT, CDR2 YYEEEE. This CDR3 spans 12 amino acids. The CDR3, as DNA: TGTGCCAGCACTTTCATGTTGAGGGGCTACACCTTC. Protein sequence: CASTFMLRGYTF. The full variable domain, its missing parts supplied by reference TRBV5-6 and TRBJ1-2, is DAGVTQSPTHLIKTRGQQVTLRCSPKSGHDTVSWYQQALGQGPQFIFQYYEEEERQRGNFPDRFSGHQFPNYSSELNVNALLLGDSALYLCASTFMLRGYTFGSGTRLTVV.

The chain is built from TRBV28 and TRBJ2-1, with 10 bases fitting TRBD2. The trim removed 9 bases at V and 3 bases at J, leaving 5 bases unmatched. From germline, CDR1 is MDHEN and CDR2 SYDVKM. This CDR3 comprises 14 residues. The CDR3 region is CASSSGRGYNEQFF. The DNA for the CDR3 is TGTGCCAGTTCAAGCGGGAGGGGCTACAATGAGCAGTTCTTC.

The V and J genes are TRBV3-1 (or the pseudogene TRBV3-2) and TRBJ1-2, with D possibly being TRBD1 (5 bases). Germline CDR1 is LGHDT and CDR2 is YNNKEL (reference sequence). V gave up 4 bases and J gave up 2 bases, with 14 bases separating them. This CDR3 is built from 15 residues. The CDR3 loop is CASSLHEAGNYGYTF. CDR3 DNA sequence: TGTGCCAGCAGCCTCCACGAGGCAGGGAACTATGGCTACACCTTC.

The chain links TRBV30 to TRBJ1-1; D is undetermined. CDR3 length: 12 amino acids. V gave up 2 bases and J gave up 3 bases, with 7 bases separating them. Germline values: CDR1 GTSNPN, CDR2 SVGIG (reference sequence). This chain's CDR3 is CAWSIGYTEAFF. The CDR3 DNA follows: TGTGCCTGGAGTATCGGGTACACTGAAGCTTTCTTT.

The CDR3 sequence is CASSLWGGTSYNEQFF. In nucleotides, the CDR3 is TGTGCCAGCAGCTTATGGGGGGGGACTAGTTACAATGAGCAGTTCTTC. The chain links TRBV7-2 to TRBJ2-1, with 8 nucleotides matching TRBD2. This CDR3 contains 16 residues. Trimming at V came to 2 bases and at J to 4 bases, leaving 7 bases not matched to a gene. From germline, CDR1 is SGHTA and CDR2 FQGNSA.

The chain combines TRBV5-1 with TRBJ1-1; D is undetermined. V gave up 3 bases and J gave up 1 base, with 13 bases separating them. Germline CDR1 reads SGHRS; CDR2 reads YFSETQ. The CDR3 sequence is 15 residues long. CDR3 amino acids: CASSSVLTGNTEAFF. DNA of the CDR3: TGCGCCAGCAGCTCGGTCCTTACGGGGAACACTGAAGCTTTCTTT.

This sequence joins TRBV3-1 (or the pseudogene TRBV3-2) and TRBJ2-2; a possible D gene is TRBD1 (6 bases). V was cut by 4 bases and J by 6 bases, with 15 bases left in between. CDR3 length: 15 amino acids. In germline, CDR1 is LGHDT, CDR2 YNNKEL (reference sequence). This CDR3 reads CASSRLQGPAGELFF. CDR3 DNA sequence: TGTGCCAGCAGCCGGTTACAGGGACCGGCCGGGGAGCTGTTTTTT.

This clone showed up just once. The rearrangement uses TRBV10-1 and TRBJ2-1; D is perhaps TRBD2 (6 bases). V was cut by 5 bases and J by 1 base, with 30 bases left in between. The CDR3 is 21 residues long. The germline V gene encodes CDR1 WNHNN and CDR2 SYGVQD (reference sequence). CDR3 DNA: TGCGCCAGCAGTCCCGGCATAATGACTAGGAAAGTAGGTAGTTCCTACAATGAGCAGTTCTTC. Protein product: CASSPGIMTRKVGSSYNEQFF.

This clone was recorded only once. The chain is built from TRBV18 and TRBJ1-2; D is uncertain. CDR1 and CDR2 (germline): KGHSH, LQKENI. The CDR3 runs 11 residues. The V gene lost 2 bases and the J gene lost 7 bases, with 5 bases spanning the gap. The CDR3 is CASSPGSGYTF. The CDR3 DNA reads TGTGCCAGCTCACCAGGGAGTGGCTACACCTTC.

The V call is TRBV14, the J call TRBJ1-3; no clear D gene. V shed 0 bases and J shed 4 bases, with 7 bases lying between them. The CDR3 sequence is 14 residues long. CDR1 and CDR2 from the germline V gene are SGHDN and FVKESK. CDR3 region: CASSQDRFGNTIYF. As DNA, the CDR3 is TGTGCCAGCAGCCAAGACAGGTTCGGAAACACCATATATTTT.

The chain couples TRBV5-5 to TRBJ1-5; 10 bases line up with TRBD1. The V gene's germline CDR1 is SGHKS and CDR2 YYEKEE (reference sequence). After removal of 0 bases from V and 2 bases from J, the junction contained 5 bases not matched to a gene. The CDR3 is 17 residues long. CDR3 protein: CASSLGAGTGGNQPQHF. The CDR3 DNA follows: TGTGCCAGCAGCTTGGGGGCTGGGACAGGGGGCAATCAGCCCCAGCATTTT.

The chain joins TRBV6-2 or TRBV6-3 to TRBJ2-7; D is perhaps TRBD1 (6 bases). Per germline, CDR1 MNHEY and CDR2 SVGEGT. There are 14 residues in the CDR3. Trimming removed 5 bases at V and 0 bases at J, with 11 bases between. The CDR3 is CASSGQLDSYEQYF. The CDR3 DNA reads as TGTGCCAGCAGTGGACAGCTAGACTCCTACGAGCAGTACTTC.

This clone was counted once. CDR3 nucleotide sequence: TGTGCCAGTAACCCAAACAGGGGGAGGGATGAAAAACTGTTTTTT. Amino acid sequence: CASNPNRGRDEKLFF. The chain couples TRBV19 to TRBJ1-4; 8 bases agree with TRBD1. The CDR3 is 15 residues long. Trimming cost V 7 bases and J 6 bases; bases outside gene matches: 10. Germline assignment: CDR1 LNHDA and CDR2 SQIVND (reference sequence).

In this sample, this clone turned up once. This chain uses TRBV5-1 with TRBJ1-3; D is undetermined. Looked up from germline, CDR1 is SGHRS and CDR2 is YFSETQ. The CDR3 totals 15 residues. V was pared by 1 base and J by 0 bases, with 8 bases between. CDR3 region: CASSLMSLSGNTIYF. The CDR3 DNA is TGCGCCAGCAGCTTGATGAGCCTCTCTGGAAACACCATATATTTT.